These 17 T cell receptor beta chains came from one sample sequenced in a study of CD8+ T cells in alopecia areata. Regarding treatment: oral pan-JAK inhibitor, 5-10 mg twice daily. In each case, RNA was isolated and then reverse transcribed into cDNA as the sequencing template. Libraries were prepared by immunoSEQ multiplex PCR; TCRdb keeps only in-frame clonotypes and omits some of them. The data contain 150,000 to 200,000 clones, less than 75% of them singletons. The sample in question was CD4+ T cells sorted from blood, obtained at approximately week 56, from a patient treated with tofacitinib. The receptors originated from a human donor with alopecia areata.

This clone was seen a single time. The V and J genes are TRBV30 and TRBJ1-1; 7 bases map to TRBD1. With V trimmed by 3 bases and J by 12 bases, 10 bases remained unmatched. The CDR3 runs 12 residues. Germline V CDR1 and CDR2: GTSNPN, SVGIG (reference sequence). CDR3 bases: TGTGCCTGGAGGGGACAGCCGGGGAAATCTTTCTTT. It codes for CAWRGQPGKSFF.

This clone turned up a few times. This chain connects TRBV7-2 to TRBJ2-5; no clear D gene. This CDR3 has 13 amino acids. V shed 5 bases and J shed 5 bases, with 12 bases lying between them. Germline loops: CDR1 SGHTA, CDR2 FQGNSA. CDR3 DNA sequence: TGTGCCAGCAGCCCGACGGTGTCGGAGACCCAGTACTTC. Translating gives CASSPTVSETQYF.

This chain connects TRBV6-5 to TRBJ1-1; D not certain. Germline V gene lookup returns CDR1 MNHEY and CDR2 SVGAGI. Trimming took off 2 bases at V and 2 bases at J, with 15 bases between the two ends. This CDR3 has 16 residues. The CDR3 here is CASSYAIGRSNTEAFF. The DNA for the CDR3 is TGTGCCAGCAGTTACGCGATAGGGCGGTCCAACACTGAAGCTTTCTTT.

This chain connects TRBV11-3 to TRBJ2-2, with D possibly called TRBD1 or TRBD2 (6 bases each). The CDR3 sequence is 18 residues long. Between the trimmed V and J ends, which lost 8 bases and 7 bases, there was a span of 29 bases. CDR1 is SGHNT, CDR2 YENEEA, per germline. DNA of the CDR3: TGTGCCAGCGGGGACCCAAATATTCGGGGGCCCAGTGGCGGGGAGCTGTTTTTT. This translates into CASGDPNIRGPSGGELFF.

This clone has just a few counts. One junction end does not reproduce the germline sequence, and a read error may be involved. The chain couples TRBV6-1 to TRBJ2-1; TRBD2 aligns across 11 bases. This CDR3 is 16 amino acids long. Germline CDR1 is MNHNS and CDR2 is SASEGT. The CDR3 loop is CASREGTSGPYNEQFF. For the CDR3, the DNA is TGTGCCAGCAGGGAAGGGACTAGCGGTCCCTACAATGAGCAGTTCTTC.

CDR3 DNA: TGTGCCAGCAGTGAATTCGGCTATGGCTACACCTTC. Amino acids: CASSEFGYGYTF. The chain joins TRBV25-1 to TRBJ1-2, with D uncertain. The CDR3 consists of 12 residues. Trimming took 1 base from V and 4 from J, leaving 4 bases between them. CDR1 and CDR2 (germline): MGHDK, SYGVNS.

The chain couples TRBV18 to TRBJ2-7, with D hard to call. Trimming shortened V by 1 base and J by 4 bases, and 8 bases separated the two germline ends. CDR3 length equals 13 residues. Per germline, CDR1 KGHSH and CDR2 LQKENI. Here the CDR3 DNA reads TGTGCCAGCTCACCACAAGGGCCGTACGAGCAGTACTTC. Translation: CASSPQGPYEQYF.

V is TRBV30 and J is TRBJ1-5, with a tentative D call TRBD1 (6 bases). The V gene lost 1 base and the J gene lost 1 base, with 14 bases spanning the gap. CDR1 is GTSNPN and CDR2 is SVGIG in the germline V gene (reference sequence). CDR3 size: 16 residues. The CDR3 nucleotides are TGTGCCTGGAGTGAGAAACAGGGAAGGAGCAATCAGCCCCAGCATTTT. Translated: CAWSEKQGRSNQPQHF. Supplemented by reference TRBV30 and TRBJ1-5, the full variable domain reads SQTIHQWPATLVQPVGSPLSLECTVEGTSNPNLYWYRQAAGRGLQLLFYSVGIGQISSEVPQNLSASRPQDRQFILSSKKLLLSDSGFYLCAWSEKQGRSNQPQHFGDGTRLSIL.

A few counts support this clone. The J gene is TRBJ1-2, the V gene TRBV29-1, with D perhaps TRBD1 (5 bases). CDR1 SQVTM and CDR2 ANQGSEA come from the germline V gene. This CDR3 spans 11 amino acids. V was trimmed by 4 bases and J by 7 bases, leaving 10 bases between them. CDR3 nucleotide sequence: TGCAGCGTTGGAGGGGCGGTTGGCTACACCTTC. Translation: CSVGGAVGYTF.

This clone has more than one count but fewer than ten. The chain uses TRBV5-6 and TRBJ2-2; D is possibly TRBD1 (6 bases). The CDR3 totals 15 residues. V shed 3 bases and J shed 5 bases, with 14 bases lying between them. Per the germline V gene, CDR1 is SGHDT and CDR2 is YYEEEE. DNA of the CDR3: TGTGCCAGCAGCTCGGGACATCTAAGGACCGGGGAGCTGTTTTTT. This gives the protein CASSSGHLRTGELFF.

As to this clone: This CDR3 is also generated by other DNA sequences in the sample. The chain carries TRBV6-6 and TRBJ2-7; TRBD1 agrees at 10 bases. Germline trimming cut 5 bases from V and 2 bases from J; bases unmatched to any gene: 6. The germline V gene encodes CDR1 MNHNY and CDR2 SVGAGI (reference sequence). There are 15 residues in the CDR3. The CDR3 here is CASSPRQGAAYEQYF. The CDR3 DNA reads as TGTGCCAGCAGTCCCCGACAGGGGGCTGCCTACGAGCAGTACTTC.

The V call is TRBV9, the J call TRBJ2-4, with TRBD1 identical over 7 bases. There are 15 residues in the CDR3. CDR1 is SGDLS, CDR2 YYNGEE, per germline. V lost 4 bases, J lost 13 bases, and 17 bases stayed unmatched. For the CDR3, the DNA is TGTGCCAGCAGCTTAGAAATAGACAGGGCTATTCCCCAGTACTTC. The encoded protein is CASSLEIDRAIPQYF.

The CDR3 sequence is CASSLAGRDGYTF. The CDR3 DNA reads TGCGCCAGCAGCTTGGCAGGGAGAGATGGCTACACCTTC. The V call is TRBV5-1, the J call TRBJ1-2; D perhaps matches TRBD1 (5 bases). CDR1 is SGHRS, CDR2 YFSETQ, per germline. The CDR3 sequence is 13 residues long. The germline V and J ends were trimmed by 0 bases and 6 bases, with 9 bases remaining between them.

V and J are TRBV27 and TRBJ2-7, with TRBD2 as a possible D gene (6 bases). The V and J ends lost 3 bases and 6 bases respectively, with 15 bases between them. The CDR3 consists of 14 residues. Germline loops: CDR1 MNHEY, CDR2 SMNVEV (reference sequence). CDR3 residues: CASSFTNGGTEQYF. The CDR3 nucleotides read TGTGCCAGCAGTTTCACGAATGGAGGGACCGAGCAGTACTTC.

The chain combines TRBV29-1 with TRBJ1-3; D might be TRBD1 (5 bases). CDR3 length: 15 residues. The V end was cut by 3 bases, the J end by 0 bases, with 12 bases between. CDR1 and CDR2 (germline): SQVTM, ANQGSEA. The CDR3 DNA follows: TGCAGCGTTGAGGGGCGTTTAAGCTCTGGAAACACCATATATTTT. Amino acid sequence: CSVEGRLSSGNTIYF.

V usage is TRBV4-1 and J usage is TRBJ2-3; D remains unclear. Germline-derived CDR1 and CDR2 are MGHRA and YSYEKL. The V end was cut by 2 bases, the J end by 0 bases, with 3 bases between. CDR3 length: 13 residues. The CDR3 nucleotides read TGCGCCAGCAGCCAATTCAGCACAGATACGCAGTATTTT. This encodes CASSQFSTDTQYF.

This clone has only a few counts. The chain uses TRBV12-5 and TRBJ1-6; D is unresolved. There are 17 residues in the CDR3. Between the trimmed V and J ends, which lost 0 bases and 8 bases, there was a span of 17 bases. Looked up from germline, CDR1 is LGHNT and CDR2 is FRNRAP. The CDR3 region is CASGLVRSGKGDSPLHF. The CDR3 DNA follows: TGTGCTAGTGGTTTGGTACGGTCGGGGAAGGGAGATTCACCCCTCCACTTT.